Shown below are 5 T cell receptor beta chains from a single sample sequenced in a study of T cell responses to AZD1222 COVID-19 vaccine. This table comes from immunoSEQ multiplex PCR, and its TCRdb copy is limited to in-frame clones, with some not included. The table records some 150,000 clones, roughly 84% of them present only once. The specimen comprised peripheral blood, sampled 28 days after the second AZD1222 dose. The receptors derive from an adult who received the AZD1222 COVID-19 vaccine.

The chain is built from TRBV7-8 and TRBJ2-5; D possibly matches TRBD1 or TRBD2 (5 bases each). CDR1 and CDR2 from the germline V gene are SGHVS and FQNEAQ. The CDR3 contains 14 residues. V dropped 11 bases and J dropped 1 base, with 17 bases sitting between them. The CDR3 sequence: CAARGPVSQETQYF. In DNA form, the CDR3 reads TGTGCCGCCCGGGGCCCGGTTTCCCAAGAGACCCAGTACTTC.

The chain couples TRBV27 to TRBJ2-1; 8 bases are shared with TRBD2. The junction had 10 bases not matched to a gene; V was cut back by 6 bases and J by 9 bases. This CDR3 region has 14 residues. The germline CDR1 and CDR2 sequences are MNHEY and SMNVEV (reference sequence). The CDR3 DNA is TGTGCCAGCAGGAGCGGGAGCGCGACAGGTGAGCAGTTCTTC. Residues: CASRSGSATGEQFF.

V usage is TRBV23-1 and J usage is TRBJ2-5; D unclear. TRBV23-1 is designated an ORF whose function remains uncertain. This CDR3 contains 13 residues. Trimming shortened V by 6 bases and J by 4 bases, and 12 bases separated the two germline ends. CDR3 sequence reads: CASSFGKAETQYF. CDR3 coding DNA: TGCGCCAGCAGCTTCGGTAAGGCAGAGACCCAGTACTTC.

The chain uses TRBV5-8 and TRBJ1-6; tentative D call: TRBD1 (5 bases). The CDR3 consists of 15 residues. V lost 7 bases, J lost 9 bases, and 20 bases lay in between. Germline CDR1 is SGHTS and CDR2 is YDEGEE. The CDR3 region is CASDPAEGWGSPLHF. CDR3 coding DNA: TGTGCCAGCGACCCGGCGGAGGGGTGGGGTTCACCCCTCCACTTT.

Written as DNA, the CDR3 is TGTGCCAGCAGCTCCCCGGTGAGGGAGGTAGATACGCAGTATTTT. Translating gives CASSSPVREVDTQYF. The rearrangement uses TRBV7-9 and TRBJ2-3; perhaps TRBD2 as D (6 bases). Germline values: CDR1 SEHNR, CDR2 FQNEAQ (reference sequence). The CDR3 runs 15 residues. V was trimmed by 4 bases and J by 5 bases, leaving 16 bases between them.